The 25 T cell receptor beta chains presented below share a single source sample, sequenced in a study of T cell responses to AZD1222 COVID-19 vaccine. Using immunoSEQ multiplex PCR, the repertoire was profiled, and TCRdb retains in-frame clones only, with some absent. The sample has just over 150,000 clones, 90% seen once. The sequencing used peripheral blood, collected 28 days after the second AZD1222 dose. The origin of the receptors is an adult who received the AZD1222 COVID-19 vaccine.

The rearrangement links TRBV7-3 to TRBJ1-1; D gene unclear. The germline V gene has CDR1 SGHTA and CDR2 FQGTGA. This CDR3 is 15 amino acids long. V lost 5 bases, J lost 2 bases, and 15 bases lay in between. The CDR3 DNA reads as TGTGCCAGCAGCGGGAACCTCGGGCTTAACACTGAAGCTTTCTTT. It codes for CASSGNLGLNTEAFF.

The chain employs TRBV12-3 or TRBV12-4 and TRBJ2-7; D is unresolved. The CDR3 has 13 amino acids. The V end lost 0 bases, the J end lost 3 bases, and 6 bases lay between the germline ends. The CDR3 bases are TGTGCCAGCAGTTTAGCGTATGGCTACGAGCAGTACTTC. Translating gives CASSLAYGYEQYF.

The CDR3 region is CASSFSDLDTQYF. In DNA form, the CDR3 reads TGTGCCAGCAGCTTCTCCGATTTGGATACGCAGTATTTT. The rearrangement uses TRBV13 and TRBJ2-3; D remains ambiguous. V lost 3 bases and J 6 bases, leaving 10 bases between the germline ends. CDR1 and CDR2 from the germline V gene are PRHDT and FYEKMQ (reference sequence). The CDR3 loop spans 13 amino acids. The entire variable domain, with the rest obtained from reference TRBV13 and TRBJ2-3, is as follows: AAGVIQSPRHLIKEKRETATLKCYPIPRHDTVYWYQQGPGQDPQFLISFYEKMQSDKGSIPDRFSAQQFSDYHSELNMSSLELGDSALYFCASSFSDLDTQYFGPGTRLTVL.

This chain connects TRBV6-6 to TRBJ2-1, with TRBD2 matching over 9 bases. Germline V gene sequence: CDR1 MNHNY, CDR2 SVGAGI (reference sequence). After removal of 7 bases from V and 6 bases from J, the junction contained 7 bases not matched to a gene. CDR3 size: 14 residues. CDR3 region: CASTPGGRVNEQFF. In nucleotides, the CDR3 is TGTGCCAGCACCCCGGGCGGGAGGGTCAATGAGCAGTTCTTC.

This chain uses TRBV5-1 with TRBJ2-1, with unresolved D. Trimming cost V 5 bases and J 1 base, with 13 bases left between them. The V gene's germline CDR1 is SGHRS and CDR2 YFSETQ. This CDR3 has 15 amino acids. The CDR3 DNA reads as TGCGCCAGCAGAACAGCCTTCGTTTCCTACAATGAGCAGTTCTTC. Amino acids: CASRTAFVSYNEQFF.

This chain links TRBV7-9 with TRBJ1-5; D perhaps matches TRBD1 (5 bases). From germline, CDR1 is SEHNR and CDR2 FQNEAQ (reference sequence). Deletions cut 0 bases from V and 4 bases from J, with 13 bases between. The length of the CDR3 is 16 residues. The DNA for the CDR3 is TGTGCCAGCAGCTTAGCGGGAAGGGGAGGGAATCAGCCCCAGCATTTT. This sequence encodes CASSLAGRGGNQPQHF.

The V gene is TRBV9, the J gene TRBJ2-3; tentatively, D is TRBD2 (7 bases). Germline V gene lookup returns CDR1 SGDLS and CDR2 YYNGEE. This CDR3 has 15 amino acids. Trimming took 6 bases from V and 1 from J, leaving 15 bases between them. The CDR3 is CASTRGGMGTDTQYF. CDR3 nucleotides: TGTGCCAGCACTAGGGGGGGGATGGGCACAGATACGCAGTATTTT.

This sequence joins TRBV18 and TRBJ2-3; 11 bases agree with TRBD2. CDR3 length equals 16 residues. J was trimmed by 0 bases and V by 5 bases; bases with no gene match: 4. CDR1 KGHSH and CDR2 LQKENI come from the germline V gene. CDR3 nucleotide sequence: TGTGCCAGCTCAAGCACTAGCGGGAGAAGCACAGATACGCAGTATTTT. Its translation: CASSSTSGRSTDTQYF. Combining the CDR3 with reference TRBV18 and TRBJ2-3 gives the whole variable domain NAGVMQNPRHLVRRRGQEARLRCSPMKGHSHVYWYRQLPEEGLKFMVYLQKENIIDESGMPKERFSAEFPKEGPSILRIQQVVRGDSAAYFCASSSTSGRSTDTQYFGPGTRLTVL.

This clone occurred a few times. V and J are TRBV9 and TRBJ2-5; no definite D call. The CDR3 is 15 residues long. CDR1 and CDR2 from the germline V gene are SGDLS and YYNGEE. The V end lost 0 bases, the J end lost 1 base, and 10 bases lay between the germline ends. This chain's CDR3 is CASSVAVNFQETQYF. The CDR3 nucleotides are TGTGCCAGCAGCGTAGCGGTTAATTTCCAAGAGACCCAGTACTTC.

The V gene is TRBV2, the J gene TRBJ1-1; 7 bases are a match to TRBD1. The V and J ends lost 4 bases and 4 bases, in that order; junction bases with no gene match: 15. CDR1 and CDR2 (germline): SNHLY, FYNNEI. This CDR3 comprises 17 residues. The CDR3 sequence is CASSGNTGDRVVTEAFF. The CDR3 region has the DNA TGTGCCAGCAGTGGAAACACAGGGGACAGAGTGGTCACTGAAGCTTTCTTT.

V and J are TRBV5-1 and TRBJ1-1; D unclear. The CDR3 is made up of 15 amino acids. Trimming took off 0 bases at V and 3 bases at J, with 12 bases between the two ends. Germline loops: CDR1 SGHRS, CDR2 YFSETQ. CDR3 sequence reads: CASSLVGGKDTEAFF. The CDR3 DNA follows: TGCGCCAGCAGCTTGGTGGGAGGTAAGGACACTGAAGCTTTCTTT.

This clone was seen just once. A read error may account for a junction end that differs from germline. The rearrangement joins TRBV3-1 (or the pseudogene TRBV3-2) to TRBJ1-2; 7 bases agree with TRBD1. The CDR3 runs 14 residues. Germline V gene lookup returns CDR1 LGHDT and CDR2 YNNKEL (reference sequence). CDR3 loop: CASTRKGADYGHTF. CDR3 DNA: TGTGCCAGCACCAGGAAGGGGGCGGACTATGGCCACACCTTC.

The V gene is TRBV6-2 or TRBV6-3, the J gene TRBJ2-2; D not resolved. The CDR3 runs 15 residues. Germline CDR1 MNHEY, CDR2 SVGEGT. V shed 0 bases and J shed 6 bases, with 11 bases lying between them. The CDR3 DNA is TGTGCCAGCAGTTACTCGGGCAGCTCGTCCGGGGAGCTGTTTTTT. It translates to CASSYSGSSSGELFF.

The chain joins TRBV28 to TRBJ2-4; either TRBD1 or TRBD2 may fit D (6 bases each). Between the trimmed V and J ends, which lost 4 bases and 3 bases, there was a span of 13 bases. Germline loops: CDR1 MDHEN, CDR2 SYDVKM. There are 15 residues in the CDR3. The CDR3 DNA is TGTGCCAGCAGTTGGGGGCGGGAAGGCAAAAACATTCAGTACTTC. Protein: CASSWGREGKNIQYF.

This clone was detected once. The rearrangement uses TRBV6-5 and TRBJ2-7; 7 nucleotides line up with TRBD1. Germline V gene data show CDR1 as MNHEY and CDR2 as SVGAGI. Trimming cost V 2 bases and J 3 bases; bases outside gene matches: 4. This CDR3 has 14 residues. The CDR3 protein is CASSYRGRYYEQYF. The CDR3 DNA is TGTGCCAGCAGTTACAGGGGGCGTTACTACGAGCAGTACTTC.

CDR3 amino acids: CASRWADGYTF. The CDR3 DNA is TGTGCCAGCAGATGGGCGGATGGCTACACCTTC. This chain connects TRBV7-9 to TRBJ1-2; the D is unclear. Trimming left V 6 bases short and J 6 bases short, with 8 bases between. Germline V gene data show CDR1 as SEHNR and CDR2 as FQNEAQ (reference sequence). CDR3 length equals 11 residues.

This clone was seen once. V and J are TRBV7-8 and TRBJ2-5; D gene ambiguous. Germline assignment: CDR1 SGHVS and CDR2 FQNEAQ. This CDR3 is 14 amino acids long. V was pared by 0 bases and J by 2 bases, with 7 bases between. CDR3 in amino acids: CASSLAGGQETQYF. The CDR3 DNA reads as TGTGCCAGCAGCTTAGCGGGTGGTCAAGAGACCCAGTACTTC. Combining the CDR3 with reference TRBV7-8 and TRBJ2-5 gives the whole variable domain GAGVSQSPRYKVAKRGQDVALRCDPISGHVSLFWYQQALGQGPEFLTYFQNEAQLDKSGLPSDRFFAERPEGSVSTLKIQRTQQEDSAVYLCASSLAGGQETQYFGPGTRLLVL.

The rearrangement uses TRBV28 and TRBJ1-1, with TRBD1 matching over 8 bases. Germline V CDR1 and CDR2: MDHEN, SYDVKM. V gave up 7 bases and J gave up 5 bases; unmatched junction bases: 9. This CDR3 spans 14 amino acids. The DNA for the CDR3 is TGTGCCAGCAACCCGGACAGGGTCGGGACTGAAGCTTTCTTT. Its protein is CASNPDRVGTEAFF.

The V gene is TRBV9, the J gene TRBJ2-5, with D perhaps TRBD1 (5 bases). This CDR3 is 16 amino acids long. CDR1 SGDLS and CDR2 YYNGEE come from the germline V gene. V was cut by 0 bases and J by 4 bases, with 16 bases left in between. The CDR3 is CASSVAAGASGETQYF. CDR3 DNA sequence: TGTGCCAGCAGCGTAGCCGCTGGGGCGTCGGGAGAGACCCAGTACTTC.

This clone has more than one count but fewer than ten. CDR3 nucleotides: TGTGCCAGTACCTTCAGCTCCTATAATTCACCCCTCCACTTT. The encoded protein is CASTFSSYNSPLHF. This sequence joins TRBV19 and TRBJ1-6; D gene unclear. This CDR3 has 14 residues. Germline assignment: CDR1 LNHDA and CDR2 SQIVND (reference sequence). Trimming cost V 7 bases and J 0 bases, with 7 bases left between them. The whole variable domain, remainder taken from reference TRBV19 and TRBJ1-6, is DGGITQSPKYLFRKEGQNVTLSCEQNLNHDAMYWYRQDPGQGLRLIYYSQIVNDFQKGDIAEGYSVSREKKESFPLTVTSAQKNPTAFYLCASTFSSYNSPLHFGNGTRLTVT.

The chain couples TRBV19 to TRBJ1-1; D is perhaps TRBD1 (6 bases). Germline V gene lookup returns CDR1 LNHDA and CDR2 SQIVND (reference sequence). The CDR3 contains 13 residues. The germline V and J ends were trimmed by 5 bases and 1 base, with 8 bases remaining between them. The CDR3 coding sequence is TGTGCCAGTAGTCTGGGGGCGAACACTGAAGCTTTCTTT. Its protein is CASSLGANTEAFF.

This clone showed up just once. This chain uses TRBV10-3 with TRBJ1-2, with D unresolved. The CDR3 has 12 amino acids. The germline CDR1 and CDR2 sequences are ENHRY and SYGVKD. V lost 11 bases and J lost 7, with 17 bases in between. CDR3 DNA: TGTGCCGTCTGGTCGGAGGGTGCTGGCTACACCTTC. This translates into CAVWSEGAGYTF.

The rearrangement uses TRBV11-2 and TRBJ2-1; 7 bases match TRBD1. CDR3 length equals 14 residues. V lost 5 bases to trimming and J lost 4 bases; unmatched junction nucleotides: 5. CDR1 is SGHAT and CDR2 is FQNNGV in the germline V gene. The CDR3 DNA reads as TGTGCCAGCAGCCCTAAGACAGGGTACAATGAGCAGTTCTTC. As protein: CASSPKTGYNEQFF.

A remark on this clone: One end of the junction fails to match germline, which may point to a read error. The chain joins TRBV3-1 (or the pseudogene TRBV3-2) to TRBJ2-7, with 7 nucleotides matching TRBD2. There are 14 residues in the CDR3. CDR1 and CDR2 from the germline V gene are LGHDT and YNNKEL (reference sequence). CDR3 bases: TGTGCCAGCAGTCAAGCGGGATTATCCTACGAGCAGTACTTC. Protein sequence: CASSQAGLSYEQYF.

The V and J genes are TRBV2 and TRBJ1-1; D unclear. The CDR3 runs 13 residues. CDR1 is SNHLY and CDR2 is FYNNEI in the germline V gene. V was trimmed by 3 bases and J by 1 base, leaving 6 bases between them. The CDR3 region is CASSEKWNTEAFF. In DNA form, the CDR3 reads TGTGCCAGCAGTGAGAAATGGAACACTGAAGCTTTCTTT. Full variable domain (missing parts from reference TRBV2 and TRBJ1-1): EPEVTQTPSHQVTQMGQEVILRCVPISNHLYFYWYRQILGQKVEFLVSFYNNEISEKSEIFDDQFSVERPDGSNFTLKIRSTKLEDSAMYFCASSEKWNTEAFFGQGTRLTVV.